This TCR beta chain was identified in a study of beta chain features in type 1 diabetes. General study results and limits: The study found moderately but significantly shorter TCRB CDR3s in all four CD4+ subsets of Type 1 diabetes patients. These data did not resolve whether HLA type affects TCRB rearrangement.

CDR3 size: 13 residues. The V segment lost 5 bases and the J segment 0 bases; nucleotides outside the gene matches: 2. Germline lookup yields CDR1 GTSNPN and CDR2 SVGIG (reference sequence). Expressed TCRB transcripts were sequenced after all isolated RNA was converted to cDNA. Measured with immunoSEQ multiplex PCR; TCRdb has only the in-frame clones, and not every one. The table records about 410,000 clones, around 13% of them present only once. This clone was seen at least ten times. Antigen: not known. The TCR was taken from a man aged 30 to 39 in good health. The chain uses TRBV30 and TRBJ1-1; 8 bases line up with TRBD1. The specimen was naive CD4+ T cells from blood. Here the CDR3 DNA reads TGTGCCTGGTGGGACAGGATGAACACTGAAGCTTTCTTT. Its translation: CAWWDRMNTEAFF.